One TCR beta chain is described in this entry. This clonotype was seen a single time. Its antigen remains undetermined. The record has no base qualities; no much larger clone is one base away. This sample is drawn from a study of T-cell reconstitution after alpha-beta-depleted transplantation in children (dated by TCRdb to about 2016). Concerning the study at large: Using TCR repertoire profiling, the study followed T-cell immune reconstitution in a quantitative way in children after TCRalphabeta/CD19-depleted allogeneic hematopoietic cell transplantation. What the work shows at the level of the full study, not this receptor alone: In some patients, the high TCRbeta diversity seen at day 60 was put down to recipient T cells and intrathymic progenitors that had survived conditioning. About two months after transplant, the apparently early recovery of alphabetaT-cell counts reportedly depended on just several hundred clones that had expanded rapidly and came from non-depleted graft cells. Over the following months the frequencies of hyperexpanded clones went down, and after one year T-cell counts and TCRbeta diversity were mostly credited to newly produced T cells.

Library generation was performed with PCR. Sequencing relied on an Illumina HiSeq 2500. TCR library preparation used molecular barcoding, with unique molecular identifiers applied to normalize quantification of the TCRbeta repertoire. In TCRdb, the public reads were trimmed at Q25 with fastp and aligned with MiXCR, with productive beta chains retained. Merged by CDR3 protein, the rows form single entries marked with the most common genes and DNA. This sample has about a million distinct CDR3 sequences in its table, and about 26% of those were observed once. The ten largest clonotypes hold more than 25% of the sample. Trimming at the junction amounts to 4 bases on V and 8 bases on J, and the germline ends lie 15 bases apart. CDR1 and CDR2 are drawn from the germline V gene: SGHRS, YFSETQ. The CDR3 runs 14 amino acids, cysteine and phenylalanine included. The DNA shown is the 42-base CDR3, in frame from base 1.

This specimen's treatment or condition label, interpreted: allogeneic hematopoietic cell transplantation with graft depleted of TCRalphabeta T cells and CD19 B cells. Transplant recipients were children who received TCRalphabeta/CD19-depleted allogeneic hematopoietic cell grafts. Sample: PBMCs, mostly from graft donor cells, taken 360 days after TCRalphabeta/CD19-depleted stem cell transplant. This TCR derives from a boy younger than two who had a stem cell transplant for SCID, so the T cells may come from the graft donor. This sequence uses TRBV5-1 and TRBJ1-4; matching of 6 bases hints at TRBD1 as the D gene. The CDR3 amino acid sequence is: CASSPSGASEKLFF. The sequenced DNA: TGCGCCAGCAGCCCCTCAGGGGCGAGCGAAAAACTGTTTTTT.